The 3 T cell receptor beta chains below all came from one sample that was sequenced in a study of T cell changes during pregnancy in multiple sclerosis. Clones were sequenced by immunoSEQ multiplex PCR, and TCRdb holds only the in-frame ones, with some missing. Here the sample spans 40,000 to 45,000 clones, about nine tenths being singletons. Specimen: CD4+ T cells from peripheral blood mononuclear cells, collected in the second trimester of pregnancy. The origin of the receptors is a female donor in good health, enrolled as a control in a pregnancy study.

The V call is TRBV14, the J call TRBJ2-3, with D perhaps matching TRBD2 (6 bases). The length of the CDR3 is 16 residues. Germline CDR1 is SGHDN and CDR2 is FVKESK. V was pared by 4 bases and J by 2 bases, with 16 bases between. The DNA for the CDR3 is TGTGCCAGCAGCCCCCTGGGGCGGGAACTCACAGATACGCAGTATTTT. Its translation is CASSPLGRELTDTQYF. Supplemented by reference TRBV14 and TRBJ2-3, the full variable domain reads EAGVTQFPSHSVIEKGQTVTLRCDPISGHDNLYWYRRVMGKEIKFLLHFVKESKQDESGMPNNRFLAERTGGTYSTLKVQPAELEDSGVYFCASSPLGRELTDTQYFGPGTRLTVL.

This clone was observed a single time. Here the CDR3 DNA reads TGCAGCGGCCGGGACAACTCTGGAAACACCATATATTTT. Translating it yields CSGRDNSGNTIYF. This rearrangement joins TRBV29-1 to TRBJ1-3; D perhaps matches TRBD1 (6 bases). This CDR3 has 13 residues. Germline assignment: CDR1 SQVTM and CDR2 ANQGSEA. V was cut by 7 bases and J by 0 bases, with 10 bases left in between. The full variable domain, with the rest looked up from reference TRBV29-1 and TRBJ1-3, is SAVISQKPSRDICQRGTSLTIQCQVDSQVTMMFWYRQQPGQSLTLIATANQGSEATYESGFVIDKFPISRPNLTFSTLTVSNMSPEDSSIYLCSGRDNSGNTIYFGEGSWLTVV.

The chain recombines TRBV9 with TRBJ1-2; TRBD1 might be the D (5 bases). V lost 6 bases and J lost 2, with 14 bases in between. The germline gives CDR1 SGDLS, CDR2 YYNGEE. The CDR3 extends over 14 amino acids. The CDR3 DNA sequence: TGTGCCAGCACCCCACATCCAGGGAACTATGGCTACACCTTC. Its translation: CASTPHPGNYGYTF.